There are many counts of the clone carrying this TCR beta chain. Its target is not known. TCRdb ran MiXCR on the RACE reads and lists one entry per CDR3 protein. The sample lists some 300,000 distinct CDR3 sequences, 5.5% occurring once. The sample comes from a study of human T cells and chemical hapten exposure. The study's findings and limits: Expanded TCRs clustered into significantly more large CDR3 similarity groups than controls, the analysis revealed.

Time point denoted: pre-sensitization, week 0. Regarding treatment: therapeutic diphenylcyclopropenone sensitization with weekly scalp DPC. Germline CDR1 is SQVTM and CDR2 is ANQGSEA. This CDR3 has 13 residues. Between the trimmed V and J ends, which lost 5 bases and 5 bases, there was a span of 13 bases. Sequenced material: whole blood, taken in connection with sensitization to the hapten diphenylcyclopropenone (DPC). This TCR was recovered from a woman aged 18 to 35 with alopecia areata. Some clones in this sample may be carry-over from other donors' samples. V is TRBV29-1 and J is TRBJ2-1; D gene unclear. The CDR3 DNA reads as TGCAGCGTTCTGGGCTTCATGAACAATGAGCAGTTCTTC. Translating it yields CSVLGFMNNEQFF.